One sample yielded the 29 T cell receptor beta chains listed below, sequenced in a study of blood T cell repertoires in COVID-19. Here immunoSEQ multiplex PCR was the method, and the copy in TCRdb shows in-frame clones only, minus some. There are 250,000 to 300,000 clones in the sample; roughly 86% occur only once, and 3.6% lies in the top ten. The sample was peripheral blood. The source is a man aged 18 to 30 with active or convalescent COVID-19.

This clone was recorded only once. The CDR3 sequence is CASSRGGATGEKLFF. The CDR3 DNA follows: TGTGCCAGCAGTCGCGGGGGGGCCACGGGTGAAAAACTGTTTTTT. The chain uses TRBV28 and TRBJ1-4; possibly TRBD1 for D (6 bases). CDR3 size: 15 residues. Germline V gives CDR1 MDHEN, CDR2 SYDVKM. The V gene lost 5 bases and the J gene lost 7 bases, with 17 bases spanning the gap. The whole variable domain, remainder taken from reference TRBV28 and TRBJ1-4, is DVKVTQSSRYLVKRTGEKVFLECVQDMDHENMFWYRQDPGLGLRLIYFSYDVKMKEKGDIPEGYSVSREKKERFSLILESASTNQTSMYLCASSRGGATGEKLFFGSGTQLSVL.

The chain uses TRBV12-5 and TRBJ1-1, with D perhaps TRBD1 (5 bases). The ends were cut back, 2 bases at V and 1 base at J, with 11 bases in the middle. This CDR3 region has 15 residues. CDR1 is LGHNT, CDR2 FRNRAP, per germline. The CDR3 nucleotides read TGTGCTAGTGGTTTGCCCACTACAGGGAACACTGAAGCTTTCTTT. It is translated as CASGLPTTGNTEAFF.

This clone has a single count. This chain joins TRBV7-2 and TRBJ2-2, with D unresolved. Germline CDR1 SGHTA, CDR2 FQGNSA. The length of the CDR3 is 12 residues. Trimming took 3 bases from V and 3 from J, leaving 2 bases between them. Here the CDR3 reads CASSFYTGELFF. As DNA, the CDR3 is TGTGCCAGCAGCTTCTACACCGGGGAGCTGTTTTTT.

This clone was found a few times. The V call is TRBV6-2 or TRBV6-3, the J call TRBJ2-7; the D gene is possibly TRBD2 (6 bases). CDR3 size: 14 residues. Germline lookup yields CDR1 MNHEY and CDR2 SVGEGT. The germline V and J ends were trimmed by 4 bases and 2 bases, with 12 bases remaining between them. The CDR3 region has the DNA TGTGCCAGCAGTTCCTCCGGGAGTACCTACGAGCAGTACTTC. Protein sequence: CASSSSGSTYEQYF.

The chain links TRBV27 to TRBJ1-2, with D perhaps matching TRBD1 (6 bases). The germline V and J ends were trimmed by 2 bases and 8 bases, with 15 bases remaining between them. The V gene's germline CDR1 is MNHEY and CDR2 SMNVEV (reference sequence). This CDR3 is built from 14 residues. Here the CDR3 DNA reads TGTGCCAGCAGTTTAACAGGGATGGGACGCGGCTACACCTTC. It codes for CASSLTGMGRGYTF.

The chain couples TRBV11-1 to TRBJ2-7, with TRBD2 identical over 10 bases. CDR1 SGHAT and CDR2 FQDESV come from the germline V gene (reference sequence). This CDR3 has 14 residues. V was pared by 5 bases and J by 1 base, with 2 bases of the junction left unmatched. This CDR3 reads CASSVSGGSYEQYF. The CDR3 DNA is TGTGCCAGCAGCGTTAGCGGGGGGTCCTACGAGCAGTACTTC.

In this sample, this clone turned up once. Other DNA sequences within the sample encode an identical CDR3. The chain is built from TRBV19 and TRBJ1-5, with 8 bases identical to TRBD1. V was pared by 3 bases and J by 1 base, with 2 bases of the junction left unmatched. This CDR3 is 15 amino acids long. Germline V lookup: CDR1 LNHDA, CDR2 SQIVND (reference sequence). CDR3 sequence: CASSIQGASNQPQHF. For the CDR3, the DNA is TGTGCCAGTAGTATCCAGGGGGCAAGCAATCAGCCCCAGCATTTT.

This rearrangement joins TRBV6-5 to TRBJ2-7; the D gene is possibly TRBD2 (5 bases). Germline values: CDR1 MNHEY, CDR2 SVGAGI. V was shortened by 8 bases and J by 6 bases, with 17 bases between the two germline ends. This CDR3 has 13 amino acids. CDR3: CASHFLGSSEQYF. CDR3 bases: TGTGCCAGCCATTTCCTTGGGAGTAGCGAGCAGTACTTC.

There are a few counts of this clone. The gene calls are TRBV11-2 and TRBJ1-6; TRBD1 matches 7 bases. CDR1 and CDR2 (germline): SGHAT, FQNNGV. V gave up 7 bases and J gave up 5 bases; unmatched junction bases: 8. The CDR3 contains 15 residues. CDR3 sequence reads: CASTPRQGHNSPLHF. The CDR3 DNA follows: TGTGCCAGCACTCCTCGACAGGGACATAATTCACCCCTCCACTTT.

The chain's CDR3 is CASSQERQGEKLFF. CDR3 DNA: TGCGCCAGCAGCCAAGAGAGACAGGGTGAAAAACTGTTTTTT. The V call is TRBV4-1, the J call TRBJ1-4; TRBD1 aligns across 7 bases. CDR1 and CDR2 (germline): MGHRA, YSYEKL. V gave up 0 bases and J gave up 7 bases; unmatched junction bases: 2. This CDR3 contains 14 residues.

This clone was picked up a small number of times. The V gene is TRBV7-6, the J gene TRBJ1-5; 7 bases map to TRBD1. CDR1 is SGHVS, CDR2 FNYEAQ, per germline. There are 15 residues in the CDR3. After removal of 5 bases from V and 0 bases from J, the junction contained 4 bases not matched to a gene. CDR3 region: CASSPGTDSNQPQHF. The CDR3 DNA sequence: TGTGCCAGCAGCCCCGGGACAGATAGCAATCAGCCCCAGCATTTT.

The chain recombines TRBV28 with TRBJ1-1; 7 nucleotides align to TRBD1. The ends lost 6 bases at V and 0 bases at J; junction bases unmatched: 4. From germline, CDR1 is MDHEN and CDR2 SYDVKM. The CDR3 contains 14 residues. CDR3 sequence reads: CASRTGQLNTEAFF. Here the CDR3 DNA reads TGTGCCAGCAGGACGGGACAGTTGAACACTGAAGCTTTCTTT.

This sequence joins TRBV28 and TRBJ1-2; D remains unclear. In germline, CDR1 is MDHEN, CDR2 SYDVKM. The CDR3 runs 12 residues. Deletions cut 1 base from V and 7 bases from J, with 7 bases between. The chain's CDR3 is CASSLSIPGYTF. CDR3 nucleotide sequence: TGTGCCAGCAGTTTATCCATCCCTGGCTACACCTTC.

The V call is TRBV7-9, the J call TRBJ2-7; D unresolved. CDR1 and CDR2 from the germline V gene are SEHNR and FQNEAQ (reference sequence). Trimming took 4 bases from V and 3 from J, leaving 4 bases between them. This CDR3 region has 11 residues. CDR3 sequence: CASSSVYEQYF. The CDR3 DNA follows: TGTGCCAGCAGCTCAGTCTACGAGCAGTACTTC.

The rearrangement joins TRBV27 to TRBJ2-3; D is unclear. CDR1 is MNHEY and CDR2 is SMNVEV in the germline V gene (reference sequence). This CDR3 comprises 13 residues. Trimming stripped 2 bases from V and 5 bases from J, with 8 bases between. The CDR3 DNA sequence: TGTGCCAGCAGTTTAGGGTCGGGAGATACGCAGTATTTT. This codes for CASSLGSGDTQYF.

V and J are TRBV28 and TRBJ1-6; D is undetermined. V lost 3 bases, J lost 9 bases, and 9 bases lay in between. Per the germline V gene, CDR1 is MDHEN and CDR2 is SYDVKM. The CDR3 consists of 13 residues. The CDR3 sequence: CASSFRESSPLHF. The DNA for the CDR3 is TGTGCCAGCAGTTTTCGGGAGAGTTCACCCCTCCACTTT.

The chain has TRBV18 and TRBJ2-1; 11 bases fit TRBD2. Trimming cost V 3 bases and J 7 bases; bases outside gene matches: 11. The germline gives CDR1 KGHSH, CDR2 LQKENI. CDR3 size: 17 residues. This CDR3 is CASSPKGGTSGMNEQFF. CDR3 nucleotide sequence: TGTGCCAGCTCACCCAAAGGGGGGACTAGCGGAATGAATGAGCAGTTCTTC.

The V gene is TRBV4-1, the J gene TRBJ1-1; a weak D match, TRBD1 (5 bases). Per the germline V gene, CDR1 is MGHRA and CDR2 is YSYEKL. The V and J ends lost 3 bases and 1 base respectively, with 12 bases between them. CDR3 length equals 15 residues. In DNA form, the CDR3 reads TGCGCCAGCAGCCAGAATTCCGACAGGAACACTGAAGCTTTCTTT. Its translation: CASSQNSDRNTEAFF.

To note about this clone: Other DNA sequences within the sample encode an identical CDR3. The chain has TRBV4-1 and TRBJ1-2; D perhaps matches TRBD1 (5 bases). The CDR3 is 13 residues long. Germline CDR1 MGHRA, CDR2 YSYEKL. The V and J ends lost 1 base and 5 bases respectively, with 8 bases between them. CDR3 sequence: CASSQGSGYGYTF. The DNA for the CDR3 is TGCGCCAGCAGCCAAGGATCAGGGTATGGCTACACCTTC.

This chain joins TRBV2 and TRBJ1-3; the D is unclear. The CDR3 totals 12 residues. Germline V lookup: CDR1 SNHLY, CDR2 FYNNEI. Trimming cost V 7 bases and J 8 bases, with 12 bases left between them. The CDR3, as DNA: TGTGCCAGCATCCGCCAGGAGGACACCATATATTTT. Protein: CASIRQEDTIYF.

CDR3 bases: TGTGCCAGCCATGACAGGGGTGAAGCTTTCTTT. Translating gives CASHDRGEAFF. The chain carries TRBV27 and TRBJ1-1, with 8 bases that match TRBD1. CDR1 and CDR2 from the germline V gene are MNHEY and SMNVEV (reference sequence). The CDR3 totals 11 residues. V lost 8 bases to trimming and J lost 7 bases; unmatched junction nucleotides: 3.

The gene calls are TRBV30 and TRBJ2-2; TRBD1 aligns across 9 bases. CDR1 is GTSNPN, CDR2 SVGIG, per germline (reference sequence). V shed 5 bases, J shed 3 bases, and the junction held 4 bases outside the gene matches. The CDR3 loop spans 14 amino acids. The CDR3 here is CAWRRDRDTGELFF. CDR3 bases: TGTGCCTGGCGAAGGGACAGGGACACCGGGGAGCTGTTTTTT.

The rearrangement links TRBV9 to TRBJ1-6; 7 positions agree with TRBD1. V dropped 3 bases and J dropped 8; count of bases not matched to a gene: 2. The length of the CDR3 is 13 residues. CDR1 and CDR2 from the germline V gene are SGDLS and YYNGEE. The CDR3 DNA reads as TGTGCCAGCAGCGGTACAGGGGATTCACCCCTCCACTTT. Translating it yields CASSGTGDSPLHF.

This clone was counted once. This chain links TRBV19 with TRBJ1-5; 9 nucleotides align to TRBD1. Germline trimming cut 10 bases from V and 3 bases from J; bases unmatched to any gene: 10. The CDR3 has 15 amino acids. The germline V gene has CDR1 LNHDA and CDR2 SQIVND (reference sequence). The CDR3 DNA is TGTGCCACTTCCCGGGACAGGGAGCACAATCAGCCCCAGCATTTT. Translation gives CATSRDREHNQPQHF. Combining the CDR3 with reference TRBV19 and TRBJ1-5 gives the whole variable domain DGGITQSPKYLFRKEGQNVTLSCEQNLNHDAMYWYRQDPGQGLRLIYYSQIVNDFQKGDIAEGYSVSREKKESFPLTVTSAQKNPTAFYLCATSRDREHNQPQHFGDGTRLSIL.

The CDR3: CASSLIQGAGAQHF. CDR3 sequence (DNA): TGTGCCAGCAGTTTAATTCAGGGGGCAGGGGCCCAGCATTTT. The V call is TRBV28, the J call TRBJ1-5; 8 nucleotides align to TRBD1. CDR3 length equals 14 residues. V lost 2 bases, J lost 11 bases, and 8 bases stayed unmatched. Germline CDR1 reads MDHEN; CDR2 reads SYDVKM.

This chain uses TRBV19 with TRBJ1-2, with D hard to call. This CDR3 is 14 amino acids long. Germline-derived CDR1 and CDR2 are LNHDA and SQIVND (reference sequence). Trimming removed 3 bases from V and 3 bases from J, with 11 bases in between. CDR3 bases: TGTGCCAGTAGTATGGTCGGGAAAGACTATGGCTACACCTTC. Its protein product is CASSMVGKDYGYTF. The whole variable domain, filled in from reference TRBV19 and TRBJ1-2, reads DGGITQSPKYLFRKEGQNVTLSCEQNLNHDAMYWYRQDPGQGLRLIYYSQIVNDFQKGDIAEGYSVSREKKESFPLTVTSAQKNPTAFYLCASSMVGKDYGYTFGSGTRLTVV.

The chain employs TRBV19 and TRBJ2-2; 10 nucleotides align to TRBD2. The germline CDR1 and CDR2 sequences are LNHDA and SQIVND (reference sequence). Unmatched junction bases numbered 13, after V lost 3 bases and J lost 9 bases. CDR3 length: 17 residues. In DNA form, the CDR3 reads TGTGCCAGTAGTATTGTGAGGAGGGCTAGCGGGAGCCGGGAGCTGTTTTTT. Residues: CASSIVRRASGSRELFF.

This chain links TRBV2 with TRBJ2-1; D is possibly TRBD2 (5 bases). The germline V gene has CDR1 SNHLY and CDR2 FYNNEI. This CDR3 has 13 amino acids. V gave up 2 bases and J gave up 10 bases, with 12 bases separating them. CDR3 loop: CASSEQLEGEQFF. The DNA for the CDR3 is TGTGCCAGCAGTGAACAACTAGAGGGCGAGCAGTTCTTC. Full variable domain (outside the CDR3, taken from reference TRBV2 and TRBJ2-1): EPEVTQTPSHQVTQMGQEVILRCVPISNHLYFYWYRQILGQKVEFLVSFYNNEISEKSEIFDDQFSVERPDGSNFTLKIRSTKLEDSAMYFCASSEQLEGEQFFGPGTRLTVL.

There are a few counts of this clone. This chain joins TRBV5-4 and TRBJ2-7; 7 bases align to TRBD2. V was pared by 3 bases and J by 4 bases, with 10 bases of the junction left unmatched. Germline CDR1 is SGHNT and CDR2 is YYREEE (reference sequence). The CDR3 is 15 amino acids. The CDR3 here is CASSWEVGGPYEQYF. The CDR3 region has the DNA TGTGCCAGCAGCTGGGAGGTGGGAGGGCCTTACGAGCAGTACTTC.